This TCR beta chain came from a study of CD8+ T cells in alopecia areata. Once RNA had been extracted, it was reverse transcribed into cDNA to act as the sequencing template. The assay was immunoSEQ multiplex PCR, and TCRdb's table has in-frame clones only and misses some. The sample holds about 130,000 clones, approximately 53% seen once. V dropped 3 bases and J dropped 9; count of bases not matched to a gene: 8. The CDR3 consists of 14 residues. Germline CDR1 is ENHRY and CDR2 is SYGVKD. This clone was detected only a few times. The TCR was taken from a human donor with alopecia areata. The V call is TRBV10-3, the J call TRBJ2-1, with TRBD2 matching over 7 bases. Material: CD4+ T cells sorted from blood, obtained at week 0. CDR3 DNA: TGTGCCATCAGTGAACAGCGGGAAAACGCTGAGCAGTTCTTC. This gives the protein CAISEQRENAEQFF.